This TCR beta chain was captured in a study of T cells after posttransplantation cyclophosphamide. The length of the CDR3 is 15 residues. V shed 2 bases, J shed 5 bases, and the junction held 6 bases outside the gene matches. CDR1 and CDR2 from the germline V gene are MNHEY and SMNVEV (reference sequence). Measured with immunoSEQ multiplex PCR; TCRdb has only the in-frame clones, and not every one. This sample includes over 20,000 clones with no singletons; its ten biggest clones take up about 1.5%. General study results and limits: Donor CD8+ memory clones often dominated recipient blood repertoires at later times.

There are many counts of this clone. What it binds is unknown. The rearrangement uses TRBV27 and TRBJ1-5; 7 bases are a match to TRBD1. Sequencing was carried out using PBMCs. This clonotype was sampled from a man aged 50 to 59 in good health, CMV-negative, and a related stem cell transplant donor. CDR3 protein: CASSLRNRGDQPQHF. DNA of the CDR3: TGTGCCAGCAGTTTAAGAAACAGGGGTGATCAGCCCCAGCATTTT.